Shown below are 10 T cell receptor beta chains from a single sample sequenced in a study of T cell repertoires in cytomegalovirus infection. TCRdb reprocessed the reads with MiXCR, giving one entry per CDR3 protein. The table lists more than 400,000 distinct CDR3 sequences, less than 30% of them singletons, with 13% in the top ten. Sequences were obtained from PBMCs. These receptors were obtained from a human donor in good health (CMV status not recorded). Some clones in this sample may be carry-over from other donors' samples.

This clonotype was seen repeatedly, ten times or more. This CDR3 is CASGNEETQYF. The CDR3 nucleotides are TGTGCCAGTGGGAATGAAGAGACCCAGTACTTC. The chain has TRBV6-2 or TRBV6-3 and TRBJ2-5; no firm D call. The CDR3 contains 11 residues. Between the trimmed V and J ends, which lost 9 bases and 3 bases, there was a span of 8 bases. The V gene's germline CDR1 is MNHEY and CDR2 SVGEGT.

This clonotype was detected ten times or more. The rearrangement joins TRBV7-2 to TRBJ2-5, with TRBD2 as a possible D gene (5 bases). The germline V and J ends were trimmed by 5 bases and 4 bases, with 14 bases remaining between them. The germline V gene encodes CDR1 SGHTA and CDR2 FQGNSA. There are 14 residues in the CDR3. CDR3 loop: CASSIEGVRETQYF. The CDR3 region has the DNA TGTGCCAGCAGCATAGAGGGAGTTCGAGAGACCCAGTACTTC. Looking up the rest from reference TRBV7-2 and TRBJ2-5 gives the full variable domain: GAGVSQSPSNKVTEKGKDVELRCDPISGHTALYWYRQSLGQGLEFLIYFQGNSAPDKSGLPSDRFSAERTGGSVSTLTIQRTQQEDSAVYLCASSIEGVRETQYFGPGTRLLVL.

Notes on this clonotype: This may be a read error, as it is one base from a much larger clone. V and J are TRBV11-2 and TRBJ2-3; 10 positions match TRBD2. In germline, CDR1 is SGHAT, CDR2 FQNNGV. V lost 1 base and J lost 2; bases outside the gene matches: 3. The CDR3 contains 16 residues. CDR3 protein: CASSLVTSGATDTQYF. CDR3 bases: TGTGCCAGCAGCTTAGTCACTAGCGGGGCCACAGATACGCAGTATTTT. The full variable domain, in which reference TRBV11-2 and TRBJ2-3 provide the parts outside the CDR3, is EAGVAQSPRYKIIEKRQSVAFWCNPISGHATLYWYQQILGQGPKLLIQFQNNGVVDDSQLPKDRFSAERLKGVDSTLKIQPAKLEDSAVYLCASSLVTSGATDTQYFGPGTRLTVL.

This clonotype was detected only a few times. This rearrangement joins TRBV7-2 to TRBJ2-7; the match to TRBD1 covers 9 bases. The V gene's germline CDR1 is SGHTA and CDR2 FQGNSA. This CDR3 has 16 residues. With 5 bases clipped from V and 1 base from J, the junction kept 9 bases outside the gene matches. The CDR3 loop is CASSLQGAGFSYEQYF. The CDR3 DNA reads as TGTGCCAGCAGCCTACAGGGGGCCGGGTTTTCCTACGAGCAGTACTTC.

The CDR3, as DNA: TGTGCCAGCAGCTCCGTGACTAGCGGGAGGGACGTCGAATGGGAGCAGTTCTTC. This translates into CASSSVTSGRDVEWEQFF. This sequence joins TRBV7-8 and TRBJ2-1; TRBD2 aligns across 14 bases. The V gene end was trimmed by 4 bases and the J gene end by 10 bases; junction bases not matched to a gene: 15. Germline values: CDR1 SGHVS, CDR2 FQNEAQ. This CDR3 comprises 18 residues.

This clonotype came up many times. This sequence joins TRBV7-9 and TRBJ1-2, with D unresolved. The CDR3 has 12 residues. Germline CDR1 and CDR2: SEHNR and FQNEAQ (reference sequence). The germline V and J ends were trimmed by 3 bases and 3 bases, with 5 bases remaining between them. The CDR3 spells CASSLPDYGYTF. CDR3 sequence (DNA): TGTGCCAGCAGCTTGCCCGACTATGGCTACACCTTC. The whole variable domain, remainder taken from reference TRBV7-9 and TRBJ1-2, is DTGVSQNPRHKITKRGQNVTFRCDPISEHNRLYWYRQTLGQGPEFLTYFQNEAQLEKSRLLSDRFSAERPKGSFSTLEIQRTEQGDSAMYLCASSLPDYGYTFGSGTRLTVV.

This chain joins TRBV30 and TRBJ2-7; the D call may be TRBD1 or TRBD2 (6 bases each). V was trimmed by 3 bases and J by 4 bases, leaving 13 bases between them. Per the germline V gene, CDR1 is GTSNPN and CDR2 is SVGIG (reference sequence). There are 13 residues in the CDR3. The CDR3 coding sequence is TGTGCCTGGAGGAAATGGGGGGCATACGAGCAGTACGTC. Residues: CAWRKWGAYEQYV.

This clonotype was detected a few times. The chain recombines TRBV20-1 with TRBJ2-7; the D is unclear. Deletions cut 0 bases from V and 5 bases from J, with 17 bases between. From germline, CDR1 is DFQATT and CDR2 SNEGSKA (reference sequence). The CDR3 extends over 15 amino acids. CDR3 region: CSARDVLGKSNEQYV. The DNA for the CDR3 is TGCAGTGCTAGAGATGTCCTGGGGAAGTCCAACGAGCAGTACGTC.

The chain has TRBV7-9 and TRBJ2-1, with 7 bases matching TRBD1. V gave up 5 bases and J gave up 9 bases; unmatched junction bases: 7. The CDR3 is 13 amino acids. CDR1 and CDR2 from the germline V gene are SEHNR and FQNEAQ (reference sequence). CDR3 sequence: CASSPRQGSEQFF. CDR3 nucleotide sequence: TGTGCCAGCAGCCCCCGACAGGGAAGTGAGCAGTTCTTC.

The chain uses TRBV10-3 and TRBJ1-4; D gene ambiguous. CDR1 is ENHRY and CDR2 is SYGVKD in the germline V gene. Trimming cost V 10 bases and J 0 bases, with 15 bases left between them. This CDR3 spans 15 amino acids. The CDR3 bases are TGTGCCACCCGACCCTCGGATGCAACTAATGAAAAACTGTTTTTT. Translated: CATRPSDATNEKLFF.